The text below deals with one TCR beta chain. This specimen belongs to a study of cytomegalovirus exposure and HLA in healthy donors. The PCR was carried out with 60 Vbeta primers and 13 Jbeta primers. Sequencing was performed with immunoSEQ multiplex PCR; in TCRdb, only in-frame clones are kept and a portion is missing. The repertoire holds around 150,000 clones, around four fifths seen once, with 1.4% in the top ten. V was pared by 3 bases and J by 5 bases, with 7 bases between. Germline-derived CDR1 and CDR2 are MDHEN and SYDVKM. The CDR3 consists of 13 residues. Sequenced material: PBMCs. The clonotype comes from a woman in her twenties or thirties in good health and CMV-seronegative. V usage is TRBV28 and J usage is TRBJ2-2; D gene uncertain. The CDR3 reads CASSFLRTGELFF. For the CDR3, the DNA is TGTGCCAGCAGTTTTTTGCGGACCGGGGAGCTGTTTTTT.